The source of this T cell receptor (beta chain) is a study of OX40 agonist ivuxolimab in advanced cancers. About the study: Ivuxolimab doses were 0.01, 0.1, 0.3, 1.5, 3 or 10 mg/kg every 2 weeks. Under the entry rules, prior anti-PD-1, anti-PD-L1 or anti-CTLA-4 therapy was allowed, and approximately 40% had some.

Concerning this clone itself: As yet, its antigen is unknown.

With 5 bases clipped from V and 2 bases from J, the junction kept 6 bases outside the gene matches. The CDR3 sequence is 16 residues long. Germline CDR1 and CDR2: PRHDT and FYEKMQ (reference sequence). Here immunoSEQ multiplex PCR was the method, and the copy in TCRdb shows in-frame clones only, minus some. The profile shows about 86,000 clones, about 89% of them singletons. Study results and limitations: Fewer expanded clones were found on average in CD4+ than in CD8+ T cells. At 0.1-3.0 mg/kg, partial responders had clonal expansion among the lowest observed.

The chain links TRBV13 to TRBJ2-1, with TRBD2 matching over 10 bases. The input for sequencing was CD4+ or CD8+ T cells sorted from blood, taken in a trial of the OX40 agonist ivuxolimab. The sequence was obtained from an adult with an advanced solid tumor such as melanoma, head and neck, liver or kidney cancer. CDR3 bases: TGTGCCAGCAGCCCGAAGGGACTAGCGACCTACAATGAGCAGTTCTTC. Its protein product is CASSPKGLATYNEQFF. Variable domain in full (rest from reference TRBV13 and TRBJ2-1): AAGVIQSPRHLIKEKRETATLKCYPIPRHDTVYWYQQGPGQDPQFLISFYEKMQSDKGSIPDRFSAQQFSDYHSELNMSSLELGDSALYFCASSPKGLATYNEQFFGPGTRLTVL.